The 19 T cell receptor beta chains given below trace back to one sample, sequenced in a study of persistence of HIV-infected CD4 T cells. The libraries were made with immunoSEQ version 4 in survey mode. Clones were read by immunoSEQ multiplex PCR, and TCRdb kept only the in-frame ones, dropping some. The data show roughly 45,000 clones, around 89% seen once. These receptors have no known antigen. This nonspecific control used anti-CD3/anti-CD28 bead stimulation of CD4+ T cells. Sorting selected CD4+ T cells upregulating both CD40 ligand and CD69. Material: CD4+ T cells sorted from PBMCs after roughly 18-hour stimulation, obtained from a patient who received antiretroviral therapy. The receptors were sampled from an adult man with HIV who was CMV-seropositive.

CDR3 in amino acids: CASRQGWEAFF. In DNA form, the CDR3 reads TGTGCCAGCAGACAGGGGTGGGAAGCTTTCTTT. V gene TRBV6-5 combines with J gene TRBJ1-1; TRBD1 aligns across 7 bases. V was clipped by 6 bases and J by 8 bases; unmatched bases: 3. Looked up from germline, CDR1 is MNHEY and CDR2 is SVGAGI. The CDR3 sequence is 11 residues long.

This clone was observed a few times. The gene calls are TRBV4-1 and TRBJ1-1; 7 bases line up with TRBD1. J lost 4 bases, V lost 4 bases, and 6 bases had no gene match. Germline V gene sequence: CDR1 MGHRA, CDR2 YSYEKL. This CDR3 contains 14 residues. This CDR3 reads CASSPGGGITEAFF. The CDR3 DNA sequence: TGCGCCAGCAGCCCAGGGGGGGGGATCACTGAAGCTTTCTTT.

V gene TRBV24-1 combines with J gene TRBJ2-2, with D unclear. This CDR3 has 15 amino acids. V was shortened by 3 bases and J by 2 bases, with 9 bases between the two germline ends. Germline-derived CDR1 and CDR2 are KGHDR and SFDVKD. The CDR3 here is CATSDVRENTGELFF. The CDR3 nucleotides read TGTGCCACCAGTGATGTGCGAGAAAACACCGGGGAGCTGTTTTTT.

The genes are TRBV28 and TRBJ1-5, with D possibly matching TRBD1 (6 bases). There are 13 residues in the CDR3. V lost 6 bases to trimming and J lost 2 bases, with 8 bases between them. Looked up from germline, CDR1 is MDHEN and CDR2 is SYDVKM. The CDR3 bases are TGTGCCAGCAGGCGACAGGGCAATCAGCCCCAGCATTTT. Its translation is CASRRQGNQPQHF.

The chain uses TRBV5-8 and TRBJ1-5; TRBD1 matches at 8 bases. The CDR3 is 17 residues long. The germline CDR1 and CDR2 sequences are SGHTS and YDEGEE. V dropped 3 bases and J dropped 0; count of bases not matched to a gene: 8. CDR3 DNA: TGTGCCAGCAGCTGGACAGGGATCCGTTATAGCAATCAGCCCCAGCATTTT. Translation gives CASSWTGIRYSNQPQHF.

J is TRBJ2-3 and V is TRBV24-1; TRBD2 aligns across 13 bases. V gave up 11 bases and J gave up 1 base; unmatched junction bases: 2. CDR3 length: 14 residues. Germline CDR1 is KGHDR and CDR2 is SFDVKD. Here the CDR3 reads CAIGLAGGTDTQYF. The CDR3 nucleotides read TGTGCCATCGGACTAGCGGGGGGCACAGATACGCAGTATTTT.

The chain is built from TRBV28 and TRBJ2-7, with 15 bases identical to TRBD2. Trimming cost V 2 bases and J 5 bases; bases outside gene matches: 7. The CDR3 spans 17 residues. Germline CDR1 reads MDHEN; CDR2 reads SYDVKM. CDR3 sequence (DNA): TGTGCCAGCAGTTTAAGGACTAGCGGGGGGGCTAGGCACGAGCAGTACTTC. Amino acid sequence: CASSLRTSGGARHEQYF. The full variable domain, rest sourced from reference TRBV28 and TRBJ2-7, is DVKVTQSSRYLVKRTGEKVFLECVQDMDHENMFWYRQDPGLGLRLIYFSYDVKMKEKGDIPEGYSVSREKKERFSLILESASTNQTSMYLCASSLRTSGGARHEQYFGPGTRLTVT.

CDR3: CASSSPERRNTEAFF. The CDR3 nucleotides are TGTGCCAGCAGTTCCCCGGAGAGGCGGAACACTGAAGCTTTCTTT. The chain uses TRBV27 and TRBJ1-1; D not resolved. Germline values: CDR1 MNHEY, CDR2 SMNVEV (reference sequence). Trimming took off 4 bases at V and 1 base at J, with 13 bases between the two ends. There are 15 residues in the CDR3.

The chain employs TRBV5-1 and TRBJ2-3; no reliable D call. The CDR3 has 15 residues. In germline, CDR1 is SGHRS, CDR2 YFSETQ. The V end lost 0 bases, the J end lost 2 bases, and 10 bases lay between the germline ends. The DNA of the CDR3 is TGCGCCAGCAGCTTGGAGCCGTACCCCACAGATACGCAGTATTTT. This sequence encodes CASSLEPYPTDTQYF.

CDR3 residues: CASSIRGGNQPQHF. The CDR3 nucleotides are TGTGCCAGTAGTATAAGGGGTGGAAATCAGCCCCAGCATTTT. The rearrangement joins TRBV19 to TRBJ1-5; D is perhaps TRBD1 (5 bases). CDR1 is LNHDA and CDR2 is SQIVND in the germline V gene (reference sequence). This CDR3 spans 14 amino acids. With 2 bases removed from V and 4 bases from J, the gap between germline ends came to 9 bases.

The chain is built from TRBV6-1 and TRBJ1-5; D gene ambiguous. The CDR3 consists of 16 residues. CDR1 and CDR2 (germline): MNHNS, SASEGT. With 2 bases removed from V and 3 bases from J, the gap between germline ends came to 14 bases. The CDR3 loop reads CASSEIIGKDNQPQHF. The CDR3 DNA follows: TGTGCCAGCAGTGAAATTATAGGGAAGGACAATCAGCCCCAGCATTTT.

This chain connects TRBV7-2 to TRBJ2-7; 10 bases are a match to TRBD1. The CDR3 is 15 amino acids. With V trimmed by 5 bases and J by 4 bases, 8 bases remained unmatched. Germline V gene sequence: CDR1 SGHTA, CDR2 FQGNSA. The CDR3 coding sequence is TGTGCCAGCAGCACCCGACAGGGGGCAGGTTACGAGCAGTACTTC. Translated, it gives CASSTRQGAGYEQYF.

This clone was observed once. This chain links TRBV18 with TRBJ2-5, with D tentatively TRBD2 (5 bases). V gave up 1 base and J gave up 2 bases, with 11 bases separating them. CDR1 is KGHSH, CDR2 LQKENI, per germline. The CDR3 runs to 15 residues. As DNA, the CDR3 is TGTGCCAGCTCACCACAGCTAGCTCCGCAAGAGACCCAGTACTTC. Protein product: CASSPQLAPQETQYF. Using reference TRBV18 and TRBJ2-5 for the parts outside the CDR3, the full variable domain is NAGVMQNPRHLVRRRGQEARLRCSPMKGHSHVYWYRQLPEEGLKFMVYLQKENIIDESGMPKERFSAEFPKEGPSILRIQQVVRGDSAAYFCASSPQLAPQETQYFGPGTRLLVL.

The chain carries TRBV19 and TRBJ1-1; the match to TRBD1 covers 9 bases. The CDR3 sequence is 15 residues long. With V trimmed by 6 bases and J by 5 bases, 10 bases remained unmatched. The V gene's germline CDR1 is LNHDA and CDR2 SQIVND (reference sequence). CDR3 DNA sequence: TGTGCCAGTAGCCAGCAGGGACAGGGAAGGACTGAAGCTTTCTTT. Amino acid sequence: CASSQQGQGRTEAFF.

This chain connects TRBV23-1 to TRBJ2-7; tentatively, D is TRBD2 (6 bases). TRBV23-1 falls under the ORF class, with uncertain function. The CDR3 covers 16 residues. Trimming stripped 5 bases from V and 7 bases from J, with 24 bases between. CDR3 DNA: TGCGCCAGCAGTTCCCCAAGGGCGGGGCTCGCGGAGGAGCAGTACTTC. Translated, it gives CASSSPRAGLAEEQYF.

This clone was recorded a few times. Here the CDR3 reads CASSLDNLGNTEAFF. In DNA, the CDR3 is TGTGCCAGCAGCTTGGACAACTTGGGGAACACTGAAGCTTTCTTT. The chain links TRBV7-2 to TRBJ1-1; TRBD1 is a possible D gene (5 bases). Germline CDR1 and CDR2: SGHTA and FQGNSA. This CDR3 has 15 amino acids. Trimming pared 3 bases from V and 1 base from J, leaving 12 bases between.

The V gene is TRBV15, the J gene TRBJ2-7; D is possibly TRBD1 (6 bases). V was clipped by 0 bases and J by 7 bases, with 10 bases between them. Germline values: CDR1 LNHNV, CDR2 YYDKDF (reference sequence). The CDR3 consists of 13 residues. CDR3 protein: CATSREQGREQYF. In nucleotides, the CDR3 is TGTGCCACCAGCAGAGAACAGGGCCGGGAGCAGTACTTC.

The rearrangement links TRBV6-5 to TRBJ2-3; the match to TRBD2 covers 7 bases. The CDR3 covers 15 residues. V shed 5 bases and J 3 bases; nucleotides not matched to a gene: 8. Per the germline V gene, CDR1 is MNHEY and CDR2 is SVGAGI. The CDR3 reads CASSTGLGVTDTQYF. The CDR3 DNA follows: TGTGCCAGCAGTACCGGACTAGGCGTGACAGATACGCAGTATTTT.

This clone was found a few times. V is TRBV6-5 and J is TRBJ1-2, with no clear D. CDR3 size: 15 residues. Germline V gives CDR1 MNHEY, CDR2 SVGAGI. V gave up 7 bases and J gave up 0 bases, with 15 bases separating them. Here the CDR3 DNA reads TGTGCCAGCAATACAGTACAGCGAGCTAACTATGGCTACACCTTC. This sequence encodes CASNTVQRANYGYTF.